The entry below describes one T cell receptor (beta chain). Its antigen is unidentified. V dropped 5 bases and J dropped 2; count of bases not matched to a gene: 11. CDR3 length equals 17 residues. Germline values: CDR1 SGHTA, CDR2 FQGNSA. The PCR made use of 60 Vbeta and 13 Jbeta primers. This table comes from immunoSEQ multiplex PCR, and its TCRdb copy is limited to in-frame clones, with some not included. The table records about 170,000 clones, 73% of them present only once. The entry originates in a study of cytomegalovirus exposure and HLA in healthy donors. Study as a whole: Of all 400 or so donors who were genotyped, around 79% belonged to the Caucasian-associated ancestry cluster. Regarding the study as a whole: As was reported, the HLA-A and HLA-B alleles of most subjects were accurately predicted from TCR beta sequences. Segments of the TCR beta V type were, in most cases, productive about 90% or about 30% of the time in an earlier analysis. One variant, a missense change in DCLRE1C, was linked in a later analysis to TCR beta V- and J-gene trimming.

The chain recombines TRBV7-2 with TRBJ2-3, with 9 positions matching TRBD2. The source material was PBMCs. The sequence derives from a young woman in good health and CMV-seropositive. The CDR3 nucleotides are TGTGCCAGCAGCCTTTCGGGGCGGGGGGGCCTCACAGATACGCAGTATTTT. This translates into CASSLSGRGGLTDTQYF.